This T cell receptor beta chain was sequenced during a study of tumor-infiltrating lymphocytes in glioblastoma multiforme. Study-wide results and limits: T cells were not sorted into functional subsets.

About this clonotype: Its antigen remains unidentified. A read error may account for a junction end that differs from germline.

The CDR3 is 14 amino acids. Three nested ARM-PCR rounds with V-beta and C-beta primers built TCRB libraries. A C-beta primer primed TCRB cDNA from about 0.45 ug RNA. TCRdb used MiXCR to reprocess the multiplex PCR reads, holding one entry per CDR3 protein. In the table there are some 32,000 distinct CDR3 sequences, approximately 66% of which are singletons. Sequences were obtained from brain tumor tissue. The clonotype comes from a male donor with glioblastoma. The V and J genes are TRBV12-3 or TRBV12-4 and TRBJ1-1; weak D call: TRBD1 (5 bases). The CDR3 coding sequence is TGTGTCAGCAGTTTTTCAGGGATGAGCACTGAAGCTTCCTTT. Residues: CVSSFSGMSTEASF.